Listed below are T cell receptor beta chains from one sample, sequenced in a study of vaccination and CD4 T cells after COVID-19. One entry per CDR3 protein results from TCRdb running MiXCR on the PCR reads. There are 11,000 or so distinct CDR3 sequences in the sample; roughly 30% occur only once, and roughly 35% lies in the top ten. The antigens these receptors bind are not known. The sample was CD4+ T cells from blood, cultured in vitro, taken before SARS-CoV-2 vaccination. The receptors were gathered from a human donor who received a COVID-19 vaccine. CDR3s include the opening cysteine and the closing phenylalanine or tryptophan. The D gene is left open where the match is weak. Size values are once, few and many counts, or a class for expanded clones, and some rows have none.

D gene: TRBD1; clone size: NA; J gene: TRBJ2-7; V gene: TRBV5-1; CDR3 DNA: TGCGCCAGCGGGGAGACAGGGGGCTGGGACGAGCAGTACTTC; CDR3 protein: CASGETGGWDEQYF
D gene: NA; clone size: few; J gene: TRBJ2-2; V gene: TRBV11-3; CDR3 DNA: TGTGCCAGCAGTCAGACATGGGACCAGCCGACCGGGGAGCTGTTTTTT; CDR3 protein: CASSQTWDQPTGELFF
D gene: TRBD1; clone size: NA; J gene: TRBJ1-5; V gene: TRBV27; CDR3 DNA: TGTGCCAGCAGCCCAATGGGACAGTCAAATAGCAATCAGCCCCAGCATTTT; CDR3 protein: CASSPMGQSNSNQPQHF
D gene: NA; clone size: few; J gene: TRBJ2-5; V gene: TRBV10-3; CDR3 DNA: TGTGCCATCAGTGAGGGCAGTCAAGAGACCCAGTACTTC; CDR3 protein: CAISEGSQETQYF
D gene: NA; clone size: few; J gene: TRBJ1-5; V gene: TRBV23-1; CDR3 DNA: TGCGCCAGCAGTCAAGTCCCCTCGGACAGTAGCAATCAGCCCCAGCATTTT; CDR3 protein: CASSQVPSDSSNQPQHF
D gene: NA; clone size: NA; J gene: TRBJ2-7; V gene: TRBV30; CDR3 DNA: TGTGCCTGGAGCTCCCACCGGGGCAGAGAGCCGGTCGAGCAGTACTTC; CDR3 protein: CAWSSHRGREPVEQYF
D gene: TRBD2; clone size: NA; J gene: TRBJ2-7; V gene: TRBV6-1; CDR3 DNA: TGTGCCAGCAGTGAACTAGCGGGGCCAGATACCTACGAGCAGTACTTC; CDR3 protein: CASSELAGPDTYEQYF
D gene: NA; clone size: few; J gene: TRBJ1-6; V gene: TRBV4-2; CDR3 DNA: TGTGCCAGCAGCCAAGAAACAGATATAAGATCACCCCTCCACTTT; CDR3 protein: CASSQETDIRSPLHF
D gene: TRBD2; clone size: few; J gene: TRBJ2-7; V gene: TRBV20-1; CDR3 DNA: TGCAGTGCTAGTGGGGGGGGCTCCTACGAGCAGTACTTC; CDR3 protein: CSASGGGSYEQYF
D gene: TRBD2; clone size: NA; J gene: TRBJ2-2; V gene: TRBV6-4; CDR3 DNA: TGTGCCAGCAGTGAAAGGACTAGCGGGGCGCCCGGGGAGCTGTTTTTT; CDR3 protein: CASSERTSGAPGELFF
D gene: NA; clone size: few; J gene: TRBJ1-2; V gene: TRBV7-9; CDR3 DNA: TGTGCCAGCAGCTCAGACAACAGGGTTTATGGCTACACCTTC; CDR3 protein: CASSSDNRVYGYTF
D gene: NA; clone size: NA; J gene: TRBJ2-2; V gene: TRBV30; CDR3 DNA: TGTGCCTGGAGGTACAGGGCTGGCGGGGAGCTGTTTTTT; CDR3 protein: CAWRYRAGGELFF
D gene: NA; clone size: NA; J gene: TRBJ2-1; V gene: TRBV19; CDR3 DNA: TGTGCCAGTAGTATTTCAGCGAACAATGAGCAGTTCTTC; CDR3 protein: CASSISANNEQFF
D gene: NA; clone size: NA; J gene: TRBJ1-1; V gene: TRBV12-3/TRBV12-4; CDR3 DNA: TGTGCCAGCAGTTTCTCGGGTCACACTGAAGCTTTCTTT; CDR3 protein: CASSFSGHTEAFF
D gene: TRBD1; clone size: NA; J gene: TRBJ2-6; V gene: TRBV7-2; CDR3 DNA: TGTGCCAGCGGATACAGGGGGCCCCCCTCTGGGGCCAACGTCCTGACTTTC; CDR3 protein: CASGYRGPPSGANVLTF
D gene: NA; clone size: NA; J gene: TRBJ1-3; V gene: TRBV4-2; CDR3 DNA: TGTGCCAGCAGCCTCACGGGGGGAAACACCATATATTTT; CDR3 protein: CASSLTGGNTIYF
D gene: NA; clone size: few; J gene: TRBJ2-7; V gene: TRBV7-6; CDR3 DNA: TGTGCCAGCAGCCCAGGACGGGATTCGTACGAGCAGTACTTC; CDR3 protein: CASSPGRDSYEQYF
D gene: NA; clone size: few; J gene: TRBJ1-5; V gene: TRBV24-1; CDR3 DNA: TGTGCCACCAGTGAGGCACAGGGTAGTATGGGACAGCCCCAGCATTTT; CDR3 protein: CATSEAQGSMGQPQHF
D gene: NA; clone size: large; J gene: TRBJ1-5; V gene: TRBV20-1; CDR3 DNA: TGCAGTGCTAGAAATCCACAGGGAGGCAATCAGCCCCAGCATTTT; CDR3 protein: CSARNPQGGNQPQHF
D gene: NA; clone size: NA; J gene: TRBJ1-2; V gene: TRBV6-1; CDR3 DNA: TGTGCCAGCAGTGACCAGGGGTCGTACTATGGCTACACCTTC; CDR3 protein: CASSDQGSYYGYTF
D gene: NA; clone size: few; J gene: TRBJ2-7; V gene: TRBV6-5; CDR3 DNA: TGTGCCAGCAGTTACAGGGGTTACGAGCAGTACTTC; CDR3 protein: CASSYRGYEQYF
D gene: NA; clone size: few; J gene: TRBJ2-5; V gene: TRBV5-1; CDR3 DNA: TGCGCCAGCAGCTTGGACCGGACCAAAAGGGAGACCCAGTACTTC; CDR3 protein: CASSLDRTKRETQYF
D gene: NA; clone size: few; J gene: TRBJ2-3; V gene: TRBV10-1; CDR3 DNA: TGCGCCAGCAGTGAGTCGAACACAGATACGCAGTATTTT; CDR3 protein: CASSESNTDTQYF
D gene: TRBD1; clone size: NA; J gene: TRBJ1-1; V gene: TRBV12-3/TRBV12-4; CDR3 DNA: TGTGCCAGCAGTGACCTGGACAGGGAAAACGCTGAAGCTTTCTTT; CDR3 protein: CASSDLDRENAEAFF
D gene: NA; clone size: few; J gene: TRBJ1-3; V gene: TRBV5-4; CDR3 DNA: TGTGCCAGCAGCTTGTATGCCAACTCTGGAAACACCATATATTTT; CDR3 protein: CASSLYANSGNTIYF
D gene: TRBD1; clone size: once; J gene: TRBJ1-5; V gene: TRBV27; CDR3 DNA: TGTGCCAGCAGTCGGGACAGGGATCGGGATCAGCCCCAGCATTTT; CDR3 protein: CASSRDRDRDQPQHF
D gene: NA; clone size: NA; J gene: TRBJ1-1; V gene: TRBV5-1; CDR3 DNA: TGCGCCAGCAGAAAAGGACGTGTGAACACTGAAGCTTTCTTT; CDR3 protein: CASRKGRVNTEAFF
D gene: NA; clone size: NA; J gene: TRBJ1-3; V gene: TRBV29-1; CDR3 DNA: TGCAGCGTGACCTCCGGCAGGCTCGCAGGAAACACCATATATTTT; CDR3 protein: CSVTSGRLAGNTIYF
D gene: TRBD1; clone size: NA; J gene: TRBJ2-2; V gene: TRBV2; CDR3 DNA: TGTGCCAGCAGAACAGGGGTTTGGAACACCGGGGAGCTGTTTTTT; CDR3 protein: CASRTGVWNTGELFF
D gene: NA; clone size: NA; J gene: TRBJ2-7; V gene: TRBV6-4; CDR3 DNA: TGTGCCAGCAGTGACTCACGATGGGGCCCCTACGAGCAGTACTTC; CDR3 protein: CASSDSRWGPYEQYF
D gene: NA; clone size: NA; J gene: TRBJ2-7; V gene: TRBV20-1; CDR3 DNA: TGCAGTGCCGGGCCTAACGGCGACGAGCAGTACTTC; CDR3 protein: CSAGPNGDEQYF